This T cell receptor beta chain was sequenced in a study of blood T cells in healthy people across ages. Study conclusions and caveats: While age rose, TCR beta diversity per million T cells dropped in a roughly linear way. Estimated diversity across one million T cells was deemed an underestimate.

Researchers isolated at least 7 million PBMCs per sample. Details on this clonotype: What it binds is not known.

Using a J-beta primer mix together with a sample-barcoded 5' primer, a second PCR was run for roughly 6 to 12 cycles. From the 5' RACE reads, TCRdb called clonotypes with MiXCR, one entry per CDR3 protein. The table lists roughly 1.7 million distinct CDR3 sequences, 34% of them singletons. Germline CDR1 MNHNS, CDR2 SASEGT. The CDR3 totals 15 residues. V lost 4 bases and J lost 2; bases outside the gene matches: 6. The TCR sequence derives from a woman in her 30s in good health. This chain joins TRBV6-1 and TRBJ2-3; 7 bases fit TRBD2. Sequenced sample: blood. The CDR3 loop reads CASSATSSDTDTQYF. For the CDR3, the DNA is TGTGCCAGCAGTGCGACTAGCAGCGACACAGATACGCAGTATTTT.